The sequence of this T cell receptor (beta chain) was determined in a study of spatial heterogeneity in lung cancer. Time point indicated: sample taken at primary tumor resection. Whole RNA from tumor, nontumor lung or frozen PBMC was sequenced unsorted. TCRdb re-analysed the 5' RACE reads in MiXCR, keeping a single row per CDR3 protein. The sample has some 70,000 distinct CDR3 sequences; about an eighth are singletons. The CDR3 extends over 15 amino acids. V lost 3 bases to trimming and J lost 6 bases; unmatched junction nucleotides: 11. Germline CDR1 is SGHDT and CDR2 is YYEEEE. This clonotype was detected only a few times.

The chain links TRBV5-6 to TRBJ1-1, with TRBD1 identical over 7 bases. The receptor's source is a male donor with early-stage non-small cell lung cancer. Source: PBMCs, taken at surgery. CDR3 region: CASSSVSGGRPEAFF. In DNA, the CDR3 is TGTGCCAGCAGCTCAGTCTCAGGGGGAAGGCCTGAAGCTTTCTTT.